These 24 T cell receptor beta chains originate from one sample sequenced in a study of T cells in Graves' hyperthyroidism and ophthalmopathy. There were TCR beta CDR3 regions amplified from RNA transcripts. TCR CDR3 underwent first-round RT-PCR with the HTBI primer set. One entry per CDR3 protein results from TCRdb running MiXCR on the multiplex PCR reads. The sample holds under 600,000 distinct CDR3 sequences, approximately 15% seen once. The sample taken for sequencing was blood. These TCRs come from a woman between 40 and 55 years old with Graves' ophthalmopathy.

CDR3 nucleotides: TGTGCCAGTAGTATAAGCGGGACAGCCTCTGGGGCCAACGTCCTGACTTTC. Translation: CASSISGTASGANVLTF. This sequence joins TRBV19 and TRBJ2-6; D possibly uses TRBD1 or TRBD2 (7 bases each). The CDR3 totals 17 residues. V lost 2 bases to trimming and J lost 0 bases, with 11 bases between them. Germline values: CDR1 LNHDA, CDR2 SQIVND (reference sequence).

This clonotype was detected a few times. The rearrangement joins TRBV5-1 to TRBJ2-1, with D perhaps TRBD2 (7 bases). Trimming left V 3 bases short and J 0 bases short, with 13 bases between. The CDR3 sequence is 16 residues long. Per the germline V gene, CDR1 is SGHRS and CDR2 is YFSETQ. CDR3 loop: CASSSSRGPSYNEQFF. DNA for the CDR3: TGCGCCAGCAGCTCTTCGCGGGGGCCCTCCTACAATGAGCAGTTCTTC.

This clonotype has only one observation. The J gene is TRBJ2-3, the V gene TRBV19; TRBD1 is a possible D gene (6 bases). The CDR3 is 13 amino acids. V gave up 4 bases and J gave up 4 bases, with 9 bases separating them. The V gene's germline CDR1 is LNHDA and CDR2 SQIVND (reference sequence). Here the CDR3 reads CASSRQASDTQYF. For the CDR3, the DNA is TGTGCCAGTAGTAGACAGGCTTCAGATACGCAGTATTTT.

The table lists this clonotype with a few counts. The V call is TRBV10-3, the J call TRBJ1-1; D gene unclear. The CDR3 has 14 residues. CDR1 ENHRY and CDR2 SYGVKD come from the germline V gene. The germline V and J ends were trimmed by 3 bases and 3 bases, with 11 bases remaining between them. The CDR3 DNA sequence: TGTGCCATCAGTGACCCGACACTCCACACTGAAGCTTTCTTT. Translating it yields CAISDPTLHTEAFF.

This clonotype was observed many times. The chain recombines TRBV3-1 with TRBJ2-7, with D maybe TRBD2 (6 bases). CDR3 length: 17 amino acids. V lost 3 bases and J 0 bases, leaving 18 bases between the germline ends. The germline V gene has CDR1 LGHDT and CDR2 YNNKEL (reference sequence). The CDR3 loop reads CASSHSGRGVSSYEQYF. The CDR3 bases are TGTGCCAGCAGCCACTCGGGGCGGGGCGTGAGCTCCTACGAGCAGTACTTC.

This clonotype was detected many times. The DNA of the CDR3 is TGTGCCACCCGATCTAGCGGGGGGGCCTTGGGTCCGCAGTTCTTC. The encoded protein is CATRSSGGALGPQFF. The rearrangement links TRBV2 to TRBJ2-1, with 12 bases aligning to TRBD2. V trimming: 10 bases; J trimming: 12 bases; junction bases outside the gene matches: 16. The CDR3 length is 15 residues. CDR1 is SNHLY, CDR2 FYNNEI, per germline.

This clonotype was observed at least ten times. The chain has TRBV2 and TRBJ1-5; tentatively, D is TRBD1 (6 bases). The germline gives CDR1 SNHLY, CDR2 FYNNEI. Between the trimmed V and J ends, which lost 4 bases and 3 bases, there was a span of 16 bases. The length of the CDR3 is 16 residues. CDR3 in amino acids: CASSAARTAYNQPQHF. The CDR3 DNA reads TGTGCCAGCAGTGCAGCTCGGACAGCTTACAATCAGCCCCAGCATTTT.

This chain connects TRBV7-3 to TRBJ2-3; 9 nucleotides align to TRBD1. V gave up 5 bases and J gave up 5 bases; unmatched junction bases: 14. Per the germline V gene, CDR1 is SGHTA and CDR2 is FQGTGA. The CDR3 runs 17 residues. CDR3 in DNA: TGTGCCAGCAGCCAAGCACCGGGACAGGGAGCGAGAGATACGCAGTATTTT. Translation gives CASSQAPGQGARDTQYF.

V and J are TRBV2 and TRBJ2-3; a possible D gene is TRBD1 (5 bases). Germline-derived CDR1 and CDR2 are SNHLY and FYNNEI. Trimming left V 4 bases short and J 0 bases short, with 14 bases between. This CDR3 contains 16 residues. The CDR3 coding sequence is TGTGCCAGCAGTGTGAGAGTAGGGGCAAGCACAGATACGCAGTATTTT. Protein sequence: CASSVRVGASTDTQYF.

This clonotype was recorded many times. The chain uses TRBV3-1 and TRBJ1-1; weak D call: TRBD1 (5 bases). V lost 2 bases to trimming and J lost 0 bases, with 10 bases between them. The CDR3 has 15 amino acids. Germline V gene sequence: CDR1 LGHDT, CDR2 YNNKEL (reference sequence). The CDR3 coding sequence is TGTGCCAGCAGCCAAAGGGGTCAGCTGAACACTGAAGCTTTCTTT. Translation gives CASSQRGQLNTEAFF.

This clonotype was seen many times. The chain recombines TRBV20-1 with TRBJ1-1; TRBD1 matches at 8 bases. The CDR3 sequence is 15 residues long. Germline V lookup: CDR1 DFQATT, CDR2 SNEGSKA (reference sequence). V was clipped by 4 bases and J by 1 base; unmatched bases: 8. The CDR3 nucleotides read TGCAGTGCTACTCGGACAGGGCGGACGAACACTGAAGCTTTCTTT. This sequence encodes CSATRTGRTNTEAFF.

This clonotype was found many times. This chain joins TRBV20-1 and TRBJ2-1; no reliable D call. The germline CDR1 and CDR2 sequences are DFQATT and SNEGSKA (reference sequence). This CDR3 is built from 14 residues. The V gene lost 5 bases and the J gene lost 5 bases, with 16 bases spanning the gap. CDR3 region: CSAVPGIRDNEQFF. CDR3 coding DNA: TGCAGTGCTGTACCCGGAATTCGGGACAATGAGCAGTTCTTC.

V gene TRBV4-1 combines with J gene TRBJ1-1; no clear D. CDR3 length equals 17 residues. Germline loops: CDR1 MGHRA, CDR2 YSYEKL. V was pared by 0 bases and J by 0 bases, with 14 bases between. The chain's CDR3 is CASSQDIQRHLNTEAFF. CDR3 coding DNA: TGCGCCAGCAGCCAAGATATACAGAGACATTTGAACACTGAAGCTTTCTTT.

This clonotype was seen many times. The chain carries TRBV11-2 and TRBJ2-7, with D uncertain. The CDR3 is 11 amino acids. V was cut by 5 bases and J by 4 bases, with 6 bases left in between. Germline CDR1 SGHAT, CDR2 FQNNGV. CDR3 coding DNA: TGTGCCAGCAGCATTCAGTACGAGCAGTACTTC. Translation: CASSIQYEQYF.

This clonotype was detected ten times or more. The J gene is TRBJ2-3, the V gene TRBV6-2 or TRBV6-3; 10 bases match TRBD2. The V gene's germline CDR1 is MNHEY and CDR2 SVGEGT. Trimming cost V 7 bases and J 6 bases; bases outside gene matches: 10. The CDR3 runs 15 residues. The CDR3 is CASTRSGGYPDTQYF. Here the CDR3 DNA reads TGTGCCAGCACCCGTAGCGGGGGGTATCCCGATACGCAGTATTTT.

This clonotype came up a few times. V is TRBV7-8 and J is TRBJ1-3, with no clear D. Germline V lookup: CDR1 SGHVS, CDR2 FQNEAQ. The CDR3 covers 15 residues. V lost 2 bases and J lost 4, with 12 bases in between. This CDR3 reads CASSLIVTSGNTIYF. The CDR3 DNA reads as TGTGCCAGCAGCTTAATTGTCACGAGCGGAAACACCATATATTTT.

The table lists this clonotype with many counts. This chain links TRBV30 with TRBJ2-1; 10 bases line up with TRBD2. CDR1 and CDR2 from the germline V gene are GTSNPN and SVGIG (reference sequence). Trimming took 3 bases from V and 13 from J; bases not matched to a gene: 12. The CDR3 totals 14 residues. This chain's CDR3 is CAWSKGLASLDQFF. In nucleotides, the CDR3 is TGTGCCTGGAGCAAGGGACTAGCGTCCCTCGATCAGTTCTTC.

This clonotype appeared a few times. V and J are TRBV6-2 or TRBV6-3 and TRBJ2-5, with TRBD2 matching over 7 bases. The CDR3 is 14 amino acids. Germline values: CDR1 MNHEY, CDR2 SVGEGT. V trimming: 5 bases; J trimming: 5 bases; junction bases outside the gene matches: 8. The chain's CDR3 is CASSQGLPPETQYF. The DNA of the CDR3 is TGTGCCAGCAGTCAGGGACTACCACCGGAGACCCAGTACTTC.

The sample holds one count of this clonotype. The chain combines TRBV30 with TRBJ2-2, with D maybe TRBD2 (6 bases). Trimming removed 8 bases from V and 1 base from J, with 14 bases in between. This CDR3 is built from 14 residues. Per germline, CDR1 GTSNPN and CDR2 SVGIG (reference sequence). CDR3 in amino acids: CATDGGRNTGELFF. The CDR3 nucleotides read TGTGCCACCGACGGGGGAAGGAACACCGGGGAGCTGTTTTTT.

V usage is TRBV12-3 or TRBV12-4 and J usage is TRBJ2-5, with D possibly being TRBD2 (6 bases). This CDR3 comprises 16 residues. The V and J ends lost 2 bases and 2 bases respectively, with 15 bases between them. Written as DNA, the CDR3 is TGTGCCAGCAGTTTAAATTGGCTAGCGACTCAAGAGACCCAGTACTTC. Its translation: CASSLNWLATQETQYF.

About this clonotype: This may be a read error: a much more frequent sequence differs by one nucleotide. The chain employs TRBV2 and TRBJ2-7; 10 bases fit TRBD2. Germline V gene data show CDR1 as SNHLY and CDR2 as FYNNEI. This CDR3 region has 13 residues. The V gene end was trimmed by 7 bases and the J gene end by 7 bases; junction bases not matched to a gene: 7. The chain's CDR3 is CASKAGGPVEQYF. The CDR3 DNA is TGTGCCAGCAAAGCGGGAGGGCCTGTTGAGCAGTACTTC. The variable domain in full, with the rest retrieved from reference TRBV2 and TRBJ2-7, is EPEVTQTPSHQVTQMGQEVILRCVPISNHLYFYWYRQILGQKVEFLVSFYNNEISEKSEIFDDQFSVERPDGSNFTLKIRSTKLEDSAMYFCASKAGGPVEQYFGPGTRLTVT.

The J gene is TRBJ2-7, the V gene TRBV20-1; 13 bases agree with TRBD2. V was clipped by 1 base and J by 6 bases; unmatched bases: 3. The length of the CDR3 is 14 residues. Germline lookup yields CDR1 DFQATT and CDR2 SNEGSKA (reference sequence). CDR3 in amino acids: CSARAGTSGVEQYF. As DNA, the CDR3 is TGCAGTGCTAGAGCCGGGACTAGCGGGGTCGAGCAGTACTTC.

This clonotype was seen repeatedly, ten times or more. The genes are TRBV3-1 and TRBJ2-5, with 12 positions matching TRBD1. The CDR3 runs 20 residues. CDR1 and CDR2 (germline): LGHDT, YNNKEL (reference sequence). J was trimmed by 2 bases and V by 1 base; bases with no gene match: 14. CDR3 residues: CASSQVDPGQGANIQETQYF. The CDR3 nucleotides are TGTGCCAGCAGCCAAGTCGACCCGGGACAGGGGGCAAATATTCAAGAGACCCAGTACTTC.

This clonotype was found many times. This chain connects TRBV3-1 to TRBJ2-4, with 11 bases lining up with TRBD2. This CDR3 region has 17 residues. After removal of 5 bases from V and 4 bases from J, the junction contained 10 bases not matched to a gene. Germline values: CDR1 LGHDT, CDR2 YNNKEL (reference sequence). CDR3 loop: CASSKITGTSGKNIQYF. CDR3 nucleotides: TGTGCCAGCAGCAAGATTACCGGGACTAGCGGTAAAAACATTCAGTACTTC.